A selection of T cell receptor beta chains follows, all from one sample in a study of blood T cell repertoires in COVID-19. Libraries were prepared by immunoSEQ multiplex PCR; TCRdb keeps only in-frame clonotypes and omits some of them. The sample carries some 320,000 clones, about nine tenths recorded once. Sequencing was done on a sample of peripheral blood. Every receptor here comes from a woman younger than 45 who had recovered from COVID-19. CDR3s include the opening cysteine and the closing phenylalanine or tryptophan. The order of the fields is J gene, CDR3 length, V gene, clone size, D gene, CDR3 protein, CDR3 DNA. The D gene is left open where the match is weak. Size values are once, few and many counts, or a class for expanded clones, and some rows have none.

TRBJ1-2 | 15 | TRBV7-9 | - | TRBD1 | CASSERQGEAYGYTF | TGTGCCAGCAGCGAAAGACAGGGGGAAGCCTATGGCTACACCTTC
TRBJ2-5 | 14 | TRBV5-6 | - | - | CASSLSAGKKTQYF | TGTGCCAGCAGCTTGAGCGCAGGGAAGAAGACCCAGTACTTC
TRBJ1-6 | 15 | TRBV19 | - | TRBD1 | CASSGEDRESSPLHF | TGTGCCAGTAGTGGGGAGGACAGGGAGAGTTCACCCCTCCACTTT
TRBJ2-2 | 15 | TRBV11-2 | - | - | CASSSPFSNTGELFF | TGTGCCAGCAGCTCCCCGTTCTCGAACACCGGGGAGCTGTTTTTT
TRBJ2-3 | 15 | TRBV5-5 | - | TRBD2 | CASSLLAGLTDTQYF | TGTGCCAGCAGCTTGCTAGCGGGGTTAACAGATACGCAGTATTTT
TRBJ2-2 | 16 | TRBV5-6 | - | TRBD1 | CASSHPGQGGPGELFF | TGTGCCAGCAGTCACCCGGGACAGGGAGGGCCCGGGGAGCTGTTTTTT
TRBJ1-1 | 11 | TRBV19 | - | - | CAPFRNTEAFF | TGTGCTCCGTTCAGGAACACTGAAGCTTTCTTT
TRBJ1-6 | 16 | TRBV19 | - | TRBD1 | CASSISGQGAGSPLHF | TGTGCCAGTAGTATCTCGGGACAGGGGGCGGGCTCACCCCTCCACTTT
TRBJ1-5 | 12 | TRBV28 | - | - | CASSHDRQPQHF | TGTGCCAGCAGTCACGACAGACAGCCCCAGCATTTT
TRBJ1-2 | 13 | TRBV3-1/TRBV3-2 | few | TRBD1 | CASIGGGESGYTF | TGTGCCAGCATAGGAGGGGGCGAATCCGGCTACACCTTC
TRBJ2-2 | 16 | TRBV19 | - | TRBD2 | CATRLAGSPTTGELFF | TGTGCCACCCGACTAGCGGGGAGTCCGACCACCGGGGAGCTGTTTTTT